This T cell receptor (beta chain) was documented in a study of cytomegalovirus exposure and HLA in healthy donors. Primers included in the PCR were 60 Vbeta and 13 Jbeta primers. Using immunoSEQ multiplex PCR, the repertoire was profiled, and TCRdb retains in-frame clones only, with some absent. In the table there are approximately 250,000 clones, around 84% of which are singletons. The CDR3 extends over 17 amino acids. Germline V gene lookup returns CDR1 MNHEY and CDR2 SMNVEV (reference sequence). Losses at the gene ends were 4 bases for V and 3 bases for J; bases not matched to a gene: 7. Sequencing input: PBMCs. The origin of this receptor is a girl under 10 years old in good health and CMV-seronegative. V and J are TRBV27 and TRBJ2-6; 9 bases are a match to TRBD1. CDR3 nucleotides: TGTGCCAGCAGTTCAAACAGGGGGCAGAGTGGGGCCAACGTCCTGACTTTC. This translates into CASSSNRGQSGANVLTF. The full variable domain, its missing parts supplied by reference TRBV27 and TRBJ2-6, is EAQVTQNPRYLITVTGKKLTVTCSQNMNHEYMSWYRQDPGLGLRQIYYSMNVEVTDKGDVPEGYKVSRKEKRNFPLILESPSPNQTSLYFCASSSNRGQSGANVLTFGAGSRLTVL.